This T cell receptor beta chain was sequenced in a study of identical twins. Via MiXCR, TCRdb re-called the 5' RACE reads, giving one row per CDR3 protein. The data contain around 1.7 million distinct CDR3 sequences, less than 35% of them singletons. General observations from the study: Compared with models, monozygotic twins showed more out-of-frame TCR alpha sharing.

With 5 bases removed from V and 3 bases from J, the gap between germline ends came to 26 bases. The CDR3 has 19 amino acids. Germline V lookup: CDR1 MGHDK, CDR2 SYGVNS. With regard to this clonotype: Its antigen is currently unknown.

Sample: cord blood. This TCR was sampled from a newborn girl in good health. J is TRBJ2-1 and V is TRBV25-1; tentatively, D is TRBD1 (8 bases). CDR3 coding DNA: TGTGCCAGCAGTCGGCCAGGGGGCTACGGCGGGAGTGGCTACAATGAGCAGTTCTTC. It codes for CASSRPGGYGGSGYNEQFF.